The 10 T cell receptor beta chains below were found in one sample sequenced in a study of regulatory T cells in long-lasting Graves disease. Time point of the sample: newly diagnosed GD, antithyroid drugs for less than 3 months. Scientists built the TCR library using RNA that was extracted from PBMCs. Arm-PCR of CDR3 regions and iRepertoire HTBI primers were the basis on which TCR beta libraries were built. TCRdb re-analysed the multiplex PCR reads in MiXCR, keeping a single row per CDR3 protein. The sample lists more than 450,000 distinct CDR3 sequences, around 11% occurring once. These data also featured in a second study, about T cells in Graves' hyperthyroidism and ophthalmopathy.

The sequences come from peripheral blood mononuclear cells (PBMCs), collected at new diagnosis, from a patient treated with antithyroid drugs. The source of these receptors is a young woman with Graves disease.

This clonotype was detected ten times or more. The chain uses TRBV5-1 and TRBJ1-1; D might be TRBD1 (6 bases). CDR3 length: 15 amino acids. Trimming removed 4 bases at V and 0 bases at J, with 13 bases between. Germline values: CDR1 SGHRS, CDR2 YFSETQ. CDR3 amino acids: CASSNDGQLNTEAFF. The CDR3 coding sequence is TGCGCCAGCAGCAACGATGGACAGTTGAACACTGAAGCTTTCTTT. Looking up the rest from reference TRBV5-1 and TRBJ1-1 gives the full variable domain: KAGVTQTPRYLIKTRGQQVTLSCSPISGHRSVSWYQQTPGQGLQFLFEYFSETQRNKGNFPGRFSGRQFSNSRSEMNVSTLELGDSALYLCASSNDGQLNTEAFFGQGTRLTVV.

This clonotype was detected a few times. The chain uses TRBV19 and TRBJ2-2, with a weak D call TRBD1 (5 bases). V lost 7 bases and J lost 4, with 16 bases in between. Germline-derived CDR1 and CDR2 are LNHDA and SQIVND (reference sequence). This CDR3 is 15 amino acids long. CDR3 DNA sequence: TGTGCCAGTAACCCTGTCCAGGGTCCCACCGGGGAGCTGTTTTTT. Amino acids: CASNPVQGPTGELFF. The full variable domain, with the rest looked up from reference TRBV19 and TRBJ2-2, is DGGITQSPKYLFRKEGQNVTLSCEQNLNHDAMYWYRQDPGQGLRLIYYSQIVNDFQKGDIAEGYSVSREKKESFPLTVTSAQKNPTAFYLCASNPVQGPTGELFFGEGSRLTVL.

The rearrangement links TRBV10-1 to TRBJ1-3, with D possibly matching TRBD1 (5 bases). The CDR3 length is 16 residues. Germline CDR1 is WNHNN and CDR2 is SYGVQD (reference sequence). Trimming removed 3 bases at V and 4 bases at J, with 16 bases between. The CDR3 DNA is TGCGCCAGCAGTGATCATAGAGGGGCGCGGGGAAACACCATATATTTT. Translation gives CASSDHRGARGNTIYF.

This clonotype appeared many times. The chain carries TRBV27 and TRBJ2-7; D call uncertain. The V end lost 2 bases, the J end lost 6 bases, and 14 bases lay between the germline ends. The germline V gene encodes CDR1 MNHEY and CDR2 SMNVEV (reference sequence). This CDR3 has 14 residues. The CDR3 DNA is TGTGCCAGCAGTTTACTCAGCACGCCCCTCGAGCAGTACTTC. Protein product: CASSLLSTPLEQYF.

In this sample, this clonotype turned up a few times. The rearrangement uses TRBV7-9 and TRBJ2-1; D could derive from TRBD1 or TRBD2 (6 bases each). The CDR3 consists of 15 residues. Germline loops: CDR1 SEHNR, CDR2 FQNEAQ (reference sequence). The V gene lost 2 bases and the J gene lost 6 bases, with 14 bases spanning the gap. The CDR3 nucleotides are TGTGCCAGCAGCTTACCGGGGGCGTTGCTCAATGAGCAGTTCTTC. Protein product: CASSLPGALLNEQFF.

This clonotype has only a few counts. This CDR3 is missing its conserved last phenylalanine or tryptophan, likely due to a read error. This CDR3 is CASSLGTGGTNEKLFL. CDR3 nucleotides: TGTGCCAGCAGCTTAGGCACAGGGGGAACTAATGAAAAACTGTTTCTT. The chain recombines TRBV7-9 with TRBJ1-4; TRBD1 matches 8 bases. Trimming removed 1 base from V and 1 base from J; junction bases left unmatched: 2. This CDR3 contains 16 residues. The germline CDR1 and CDR2 sequences are SEHNR and FQNEAQ (reference sequence).

The chain carries TRBV11-3 and TRBJ2-2; D call uncertain. The CDR3 is made up of 14 amino acids. Per the germline V gene, CDR1 is SGHNT and CDR2 is YENEEA. The V end lost 2 bases, the J end lost 4 bases, and 8 bases lay between the germline ends. The CDR3 sequence is CASSLYGLTGELFF. The CDR3 DNA reads as TGTGCCAGCAGCTTATATGGGCTCACCGGGGAGCTGTTTTTT.

This clonotype was seen ten or more times. The V gene is TRBV5-1, the J gene TRBJ2-1; either TRBD1 or TRBD2 may fit D (5 bases each). The germline V gene encodes CDR1 SGHRS and CDR2 YFSETQ. The CDR3 length is 13 residues. V shed 2 bases and J shed 15 bases, with 18 bases lying between them. Here the CDR3 reads CASSFPGTWHLFF. The CDR3 bases are TGCGCCAGCAGCTTCCCAGGGACGTGGCACTTGTTCTTC.

This clonotype was observed a handful of times. CDR3 sequence reads: CASSQTSKGGITGELFF. The CDR3 nucleotides are TGTGCCAGCAGCCAAACCTCTAAGGGCGGTATTACCGGGGAGCTGTTTTTT. The V call is TRBV7-9, the J call TRBJ2-2; D not certain. The length of the CDR3 is 17 residues. Trimming stripped 5 bases from V and 5 bases from J, with 21 bases between. CDR1 is SEHNR and CDR2 is FQNEAQ in the germline V gene (reference sequence).

The sample holds many counts of this clonotype. The chain links TRBV29-1 to TRBJ2-5; no definite D call. The CDR3 length is 12 residues. In germline, CDR1 is SQVTM, CDR2 ANQGSEA. V was cut by 6 bases and J by 1 base, with 9 bases left in between. DNA of the CDR3: TGCAGCGTCTCCTTGGTCCAAGAGACCCAGTACTTC. Encoded protein: CSVSLVQETQYF.